This paragraph reports one TCR beta chain. The source of the sample is a study of blood T cells in healthy people across ages. A sample-barcoded 5' primer and a J-beta primer mix were used in a second PCR of roughly 7 to 11 cycles. Each CDR3 protein is one row after TCRdb ran MiXCR on the 5' RACE reads. Of around 1,800,000 distinct CDR3 sequences in the sample, about 39% were seen once. Trimming at V came to 6 bases and at J to 8 bases, leaving 12 bases not matched to a gene. This CDR3 has 14 residues. Germline CDR1 reads SQVTM; CDR2 reads ANQGSEA. Sample: blood. V usage is TRBV29-1 and J usage is TRBJ1-3, with 8 bases identical to TRBD1. The receptor comes from a human donor in good health. Here the CDR3 DNA reads TGCAGCGTGGTGGGAGTACAGGGGGGTCACACCATATATTTT. Its translation: CSVVGVQGGHTIYF.